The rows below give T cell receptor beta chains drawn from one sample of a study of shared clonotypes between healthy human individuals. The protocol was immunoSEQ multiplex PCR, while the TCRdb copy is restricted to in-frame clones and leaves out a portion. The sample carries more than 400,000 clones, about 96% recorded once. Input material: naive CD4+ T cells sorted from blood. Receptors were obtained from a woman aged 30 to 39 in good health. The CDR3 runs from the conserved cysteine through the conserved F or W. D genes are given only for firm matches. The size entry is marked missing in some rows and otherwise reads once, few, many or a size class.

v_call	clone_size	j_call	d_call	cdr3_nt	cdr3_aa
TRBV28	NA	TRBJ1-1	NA	TGTGCCAGCAGTCCAAATACGAAAGGGATCACTCAAGAAGCTTTCTTT	CASSPNTKGITQEAFF
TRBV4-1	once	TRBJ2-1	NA	TGCGCCAGCAGCCCCTTGGGGACCCGGCCCTACAATGAGCAGTTCTTC	CASSPLGTRPYNEQFF
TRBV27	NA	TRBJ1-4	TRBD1	TGTGCCAGCAGCCCTCGACAGGGAACAACTAATGAAAAACTGTTTTTT	CASSPRQGTTNEKLFF
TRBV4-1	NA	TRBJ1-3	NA	TGCGCCAGCAGCCAAGGGGACGGGGTCTCTGGAAACACCATATATTTT	CASSQGDGVSGNTIYF
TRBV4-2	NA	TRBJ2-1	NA	TGTGCCAGCAGCCAAGAAGAGAGAGGGCGGGGCCACAATGAGCAGTTCTTC	CASSQEERGRGHNEQFF
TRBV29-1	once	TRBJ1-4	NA	TGCAGCGTTGCGGGCTTTGCAACTAATGAAAAACTGTTTTTT	CSVAGFATNEKLFF
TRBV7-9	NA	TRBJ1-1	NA	TGTGCCAGCAGCTTAGGTCAGGGGTCCTTGAACACTGAAGCTTTCTTT	CASSLGQGSLNTEAFF
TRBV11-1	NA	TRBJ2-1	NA	TGTGCCAGCAGCTTATTGGCAGCGTGGGATGAGCAGTTCTTC	CASSLLAAWDEQFF
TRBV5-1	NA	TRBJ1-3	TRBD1	TGCGCCAGCAGCTTAGGCCGCGGATGGGACAGCTCTTTCAGGTCCCTTGGAAACACCATATATTTT	CASSLGRGWDSSFRSLGNTIYF
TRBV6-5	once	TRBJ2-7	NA	TGTGCCAGCAGCCCCAGGGGTACCTACGAGCAGTACTTC	CASSPRGTYEQYF
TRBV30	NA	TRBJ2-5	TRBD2	TGTGCCTGGAGGGACCTAGCGGGACTTAGGGAGCAGTACTTC	CAWRDLAGLREQYF
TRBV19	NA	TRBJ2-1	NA	TGTGCCAGTAGTATAGATCAGGGAACCTACAATGAGCAGTTCTTC	CASSIDQGTYNEQFF
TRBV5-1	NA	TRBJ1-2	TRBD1	TGCGCCAGCAGGCCGGGACAGGGAAAGGATGGCTACACCTTC	CASRPGQGKDGYTF
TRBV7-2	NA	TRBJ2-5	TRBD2	TGTGCCAGCAGCTTAGCTCTACTAGCGAACCAAGAGACCCAGTACTTC	CASSLALLANQETQYF
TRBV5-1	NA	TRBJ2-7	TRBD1	TGCGCCAGCAGCCATGATTGGGGACAGGGCCCCTACGAGCAGTACTTC	CASSHDWGQGPYEQYF
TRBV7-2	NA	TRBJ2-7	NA	TGTGCCAGCAGCTTAGGCGGGTGGAGGAGAGGTGAGAATTACGAGCAGTACTTC	CASSLGGWRRGENYEQYF
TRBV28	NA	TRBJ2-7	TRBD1	TGTGCCAGCAGATCATCCGGGACAGGGGCGAACGAGCAGTACTTC	CASRSSGTGANEQYF
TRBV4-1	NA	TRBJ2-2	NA	TGCGCCAGCAGCCAAGTGAAGCGGAACACCGGGGAGCTGTTTTTT	CASSQVKRNTGELFF
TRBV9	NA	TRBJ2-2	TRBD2	TGTGCCAGCAGCCCCCGGGACAGTGGGACTAGCGGGACGAACACCGGGGAGCTGTTTTTT	CASSPRDSGTSGTNTGELFF
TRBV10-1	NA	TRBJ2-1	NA	TGCGCCAGCAGTACGACTGGCCTAGTTTGGCGGGAGCAGTTCTTC	CASSTTGLVWREQFF
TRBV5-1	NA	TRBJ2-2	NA	TGCGCCAGCAGCTTGGAGGCAGTAAACACCGGGGAGCTGTTTTTT	CASSLEAVNTGELFF
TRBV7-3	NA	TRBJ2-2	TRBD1	TGTGCCAGCAGTGTGGGACAGGCTAACACCGGGGAGCTGTTTTTT	CASSVGQANTGELFF
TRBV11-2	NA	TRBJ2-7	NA	TGTGCCAGCAGCTCACCGGGACGGAACTACGAGCAGTACTTC	CASSSPGRNYEQYF
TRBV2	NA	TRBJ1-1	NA	TGTGCCAGCAGTGACTTCACAGCCCTCGGAGCTTTCTTT	CASSDFTALGAFF
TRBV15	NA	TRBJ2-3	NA	NA	CATSRDFSGPDTQYF
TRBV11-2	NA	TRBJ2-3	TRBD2	TGTGCCAGCAAAAAGCGGGAGAGCACAGATACGCAGTATTTT	CASKKRESTDTQYF
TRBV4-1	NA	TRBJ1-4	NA	TGCGCCAGCAGCCACCCCGGGGGAGGGGGTGAAAAACTGTTTTTT	CASSHPGGGGEKLFF
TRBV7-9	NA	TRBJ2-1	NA	TGTGCCAGCAGCCTATACCTCGGGACCGGCTCCTACAATGAGCAGTTCTTC	CASSLYLGTGSYNEQFF
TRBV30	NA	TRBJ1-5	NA	TGTGCCTGGAGTGTTGGGCAGGCCCAATCGAATAGCAATCAGCCCCAGCATTTT	CAWSVGQAQSNSNQPQHF
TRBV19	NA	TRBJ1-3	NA	TGTGCCAGTAGTATAAGGACGGAACCCATAATATTT	CASSIRTEPIIF
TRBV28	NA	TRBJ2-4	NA	TGTGCCAGCAGACCTAATGAGGGGGCCAAAAACATTCAGTACTTC	CASRPNEGAKNIQYF
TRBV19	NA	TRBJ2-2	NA	TGTGCCAGTAGTATTAGATCCGGGGAGCTGTTTTTT	CASSIRSGELFF
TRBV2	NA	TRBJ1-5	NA	TGTGCCAGCAGTGGCAGAGGGCAGGTCAATAGCAATCAGCCCCAGCATTTT	CASSGRGQVNSNQPQHF
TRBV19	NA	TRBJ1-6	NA	TGTGCCAGTAGTAGAACCCACAGGGAAAATTCACCCCTCCACTTT	CASSRTHRENSPLHF
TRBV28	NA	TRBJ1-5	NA	TGTGCCAGCAGCTTCCCTCATCCCTCGGAATATCAGCCCCAGCATTTT	CASSFPHPSEYQPQHF
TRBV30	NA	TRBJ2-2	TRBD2	TGTGCCTGGATTGCGGGAGGGCGAACCGGGGAGCTGTTTTTT	CAWIAGGRTGELFF
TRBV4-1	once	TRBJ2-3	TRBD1	TGCGCCAGCAGCCAAGATCGTCGACAGGGGAGGCAGAGCACAGATACGCAGTATTTT	CASSQDRRQGRQSTDTQYF
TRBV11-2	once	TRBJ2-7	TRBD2	TGTGCCAGCAGCTTAATCTCACTCTTTGGCGGGAGCATGAACGAGCAGTACTTC	CASSLISLFGGSMNEQYF
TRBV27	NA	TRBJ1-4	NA	TGTGCCAGCAGTTTATCGTTCAGGGGAGAAAAACTGTTTTTT	CASSLSFRGEKLFF
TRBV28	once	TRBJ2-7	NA	TGTGCCAGCAGTCCGGGGGCTGTCTACGAGCAGTACTTC	CASSPGAVYEQYF
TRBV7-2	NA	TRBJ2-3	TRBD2	TGTGCCAGCAGCTTTTATCCCGGGCTAGCGGCAGATACGCAGTATTTT	CASSFYPGLAADTQYF
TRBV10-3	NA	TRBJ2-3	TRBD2	TGTGCCATCAGTCCCGGCCAGCGGGAGATAGATACGCAGTATTTT	CAISPGQREIDTQYF
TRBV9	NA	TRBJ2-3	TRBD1	TGTGCCAGCAGCGTAGCCGACAGGGGCCGGACAGATACGCAGTATTTT	CASSVADRGRTDTQYF
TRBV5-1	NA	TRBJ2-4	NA	TGCGCCAGCAGCTTCCTCCCGTCGCAGGATTACGCCAAAAACATTCAGTACTTC	CASSFLPSQDYAKNIQYF
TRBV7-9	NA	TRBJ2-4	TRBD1	TGTGCCAGCAGCTTAGATAGGACAGGACTAGCCAAAAACATTCAGTACTTC	CASSLDRTGLAKNIQYF
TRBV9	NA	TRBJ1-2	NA	TGTGCCAGCAGCGGCGAACGTGGGGGTAGCTATGGCTACACCTTC	CASSGERGGSYGYTF
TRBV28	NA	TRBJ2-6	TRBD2	TGTGCCAGCAGCCCTAGTGGGGAGGGACCCTCTGGGGCCAACGTCCTGACTTTC	CASSPSGEGPSGANVLTF
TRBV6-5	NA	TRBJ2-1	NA	TGTGCCAGCTTTTCCGGGACCCGGGTCAATGAGCAGTTCTTC	CASFSGTRVNEQFF
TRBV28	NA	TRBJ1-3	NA	TGTGCCAGCAGTTTAGCGCCGCCTGGAAACACCATATATTTT	CASSLAPPGNTIYF
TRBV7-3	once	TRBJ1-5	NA	TGTGCCAGCAGCTTAGTGTGGAAGGACGGTATTAGCAATCAGCCCCAGCATTTT	CASSLVWKDGISNQPQHF
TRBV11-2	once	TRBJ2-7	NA	TGTGCCAGCAGCTTACGGCAGGCCCTCGGCGAGCAGTACTTC	CASSLRQALGEQYF
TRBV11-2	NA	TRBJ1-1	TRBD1	TGTGCCAGCAGCTTAGATGGACAGGGGCACACTGAAGCTTTCTTT	CASSLDGQGHTEAFF
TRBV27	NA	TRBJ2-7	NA	TGTGCCAGCAGTTTCCAGGGTTACTACGAGCAGTACTTC	CASSFQGYYEQYF
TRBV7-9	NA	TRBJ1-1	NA	TGTGCCAGCAGCCGCGTTGAGCGGAACACTGAAGCTTTCTTT	CASSRVERNTEAFF